This TCR beta chain emerged from a study of cytomegalovirus exposure and HLA in healthy donors. PCR was performed using 60 Vbeta and 13 Jbeta primers. Sequencing was performed with immunoSEQ multiplex PCR; in TCRdb, only in-frame clones are kept and a portion is missing. The table shows 76,000 or so clones, with nearly 80% occurring only once. General study points: Association of a missense DCLRE1C variant with TCR beta V- and J-gene trimming was reported in a later analysis. As was reported, the classifier diagnosed cytomegalovirus status with high specificity and sensitivity.

Germline V gene lookup returns CDR1 SEHNR and CDR2 FQNEAQ (reference sequence). This CDR3 is 15 amino acids long. V shed 4 bases and J 4 bases; nucleotides not matched to a gene: 3. Worth noting for this clone: Its specificity is not known.

The chain carries TRBV7-9 and TRBJ2-7, with TRBD2 identical over 14 bases. This sequence originates from a woman aged 35 to 49 in good health and CMV-seropositive. Sequencing was performed on PBMCs. The CDR3 protein is CASSSGTSGGYEQYF. Written as DNA, the CDR3 is TGTGCCAGCAGCTCCGGGACTAGCGGGGGATACGAGCAGTACTTC.